One and the same sample provided the 29 T cell receptor beta chains below, sequenced in a study of T cells in Graves' hyperthyroidism and ophthalmopathy (dated by TCRdb to the late 2010s). The method behind the library was multiplex PCR. Sequencing instrument: Illumina HiSeq 2000. TCR beta CDR3 regions were amplified from RNA transcripts. The first round of RT-PCR for the TCR CDR3 was performed with the HTBI primer set and the Qiagen OneStep RT-PCR kit. TCRdb reprocessing: public reads trimmed at Q25 with fastp, clones called with MiXCR, in-frame beta chains kept. Duplicate CDR3 protein sequences are folded into a single record with the most common DNA and genes. This sample gives hundreds of thousands of distinct CDR3 sequences in total; 30% to 40% of them show up just once. More than 25% of the sample belongs to the ten largest clones. The specimen sequenced was blood. Source of these receptors: a woman between 40 and 55 years old with Graves' hyperthyroidism.

There are a few counts of this clonotype. The rearrangement uses TRBV19 and TRBJ1-5; D is unclear. Between the trimmed V and J ends, which lost 7 bases and 4 bases, there was a span of 11 bases. Germline CDR1 is LNHDA and CDR2 is SQIVND (reference sequence). The CDR3 covers 13 residues. The CDR3 coding sequence is TGTGCCAGTAAGTTAAACGAAAATCAGCCCCAGCATTTT. This translates into CASKLNENQPQHF.

This clonotype was seen just once. A junction boundary mismatches the germline segment, possibly from a read error. The chain links TRBV25-1 to TRBJ2-5; 11 positions match TRBD2. The CDR3 covers 16 residues. CDR1 is MGHDK, CDR2 SYGVNS, per germline. CDR3 sequence reads: CASSQPLAGGSETPYF. Here the CDR3 DNA reads TGTGCCAGCAGCCAACCTCTAGCGGGAGGCAGCGAGACCCCGTACTTC. The variable domain in full, with the rest retrieved from reference TRBV25-1 and TRBJ2-5, is EADIYQTPRYLVIGTGKKITLECSQTMGHDKMYWYQQDPGMELHLIHYSYGVNSTEKGDLSSESTVSRIRTEHFPLTLESARPSHTSQYLCASSQPLAGGSETPYFGPGTRLLVL.

The chain links TRBV11-2 to TRBJ2-7; 7 bases line up with TRBD1. Losses at the gene ends were 2 bases for V and 0 bases for J; bases not matched to a gene: 4. The CDR3 has 15 amino acids. The germline V gene encodes CDR1 SGHAT and CDR2 FQNNGV. The CDR3 coding sequence is TGTGCCAGCAGCTTATCCCAGGGGGACTCCTACGAGCAGTACTTC. This encodes CASSLSQGDSYEQYF.

The chain is built from TRBV9 and TRBJ1-1, with 7 bases identical to TRBD1. V was clipped by 3 bases and J by 3 bases; unmatched bases: 5. The CDR3 loop spans 14 amino acids. Germline-derived CDR1 and CDR2 are SGDLS and YYNGEE. CDR3 nucleotide sequence: TGTGCCAGCAGCGCCTACACAGGGGACACTGAAGCTTTCTTT. Residues: CASSAYTGDTEAFF. Based on the CDR3 plus reference TRBV9 and TRBJ1-1, the full variable domain is DSGVTQTPKHLITATGQRVTLRCSPRSGDLSVYWYQQSLDQGLQFLIQYYNGEERAKGNILERFSAQQFPDLHSELNLSSLELGDSALYFCASSAYTGDTEAFFGQGTRLTVV.

This clonotype came up many times. V and J are TRBV5-8 and TRBJ1-5, with D unresolved. CDR3 size: 13 residues. Trimming shortened V by 4 bases and J by 2 bases, and 7 bases separated the two germline ends. CDR1 is SGHTS, CDR2 YDEGEE, per germline. The CDR3 sequence is CASSKDGNQPQHF. The CDR3 nucleotides read TGTGCCAGCAGCAAGGATGGCAATCAGCCCCAGCATTTT.

This clonotype was detected many times. The chain combines TRBV29-1 with TRBJ2-5; D not certain. The CDR3 has 14 residues. The V and J ends lost 4 bases and 0 bases respectively, with 12 bases between them. Germline V gene sequence: CDR1 SQVTM, CDR2 ANQGSEA. The chain's CDR3 is CSVGTGPYQETQYF. CDR3 sequence (DNA): TGCAGCGTTGGTACCGGACCGTACCAAGAGACCCAGTACTTC.

Turning to this clonotype: Compared with germline, one end of the junction differs, possibly owing to a read error. CDR3 amino acids: CASSLVGLSYEQYF. The CDR3 DNA is TGTGCCAGCAGTTTAGTAGGGCTCTCCTACGAGCAGTACTTC. V usage is TRBV7-8 and J usage is TRBJ2-7; D remains ambiguous. Germline values: CDR1 SGHVS, CDR2 FQNEAQ. The CDR3 is made up of 14 amino acids. The variable domain in full, completed from reference TRBV7-8 and TRBJ2-7, reads GAGVSQSPRYKVAKRGQDVALRCDPISGHVSLFWYQQALGQGPEFLTYFQNEAQLDKSGLPSDRFFAERPEGSVSTLKIQRTQQEDSAVYLCASSLVGLSYEQYFGPGTRLTVT.

This chain links TRBV10-3 with TRBJ1-2; TRBD1 might be the D (5 bases). Trimming took off 0 bases at V and 8 bases at J, with 16 bases between the two ends. This CDR3 region has 15 residues. Germline V lookup: CDR1 ENHRY, CDR2 SYGVKD. CDR3 in amino acids: CAISESNRRGRGYTF. The CDR3 coding sequence is TGTGCCATCAGTGAGTCGAATAGGAGGGGCCGGGGCTACACCTTC.

This clonotype was observed a few times. V gene TRBV5-4 combines with J gene TRBJ1-1; D possibly corresponds to TRBD1 (5 bases). From germline, CDR1 is SGHNT and CDR2 YYREEE (reference sequence). The CDR3 is 13 residues long. V lost 5 bases and J lost 3, with 11 bases in between. CDR3 protein: CASRGGEDTEAFF. The CDR3 DNA is TGTGCCAGCAGGGGAGGGGAGGACACTGAAGCTTTCTTT.

This clonotype was detected ten times or more. J is TRBJ1-6 and V is TRBV13; 8 nucleotides agree with TRBD1. CDR1 PRHDT and CDR2 FYEKMQ come from the germline V gene (reference sequence). This CDR3 spans 16 amino acids. V lost 1 base to trimming and J lost 6 bases; unmatched junction nucleotides: 5. The CDR3 protein is CASSLEGDRRNSPLHF. The CDR3 nucleotides read TGTGCCAGCAGCTTAGAGGGGGACAGGCGTAATTCACCCCTCCACTTT. The full variable domain, with the rest looked up from reference TRBV13 and TRBJ1-6, is AAGVIQSPRHLIKEKRETATLKCYPIPRHDTVYWYQQGPGQDPQFLISFYEKMQSDKGSIPDRFSAQQFSDYHSELNMSSLELGDSALYFCASSLEGDRRNSPLHFGNGTRLTVT.

This clonotype was seen a few times. The chain has TRBV7-8 and TRBJ1-1; D is unresolved. The CDR3 has 16 residues. CDR1 is SGHVS, CDR2 FQNEAQ, per germline. V dropped 1 base and J dropped 1 base, with 13 bases sitting between them. The CDR3 spells CASSLGTAGANTEAFF. The CDR3 DNA reads TGTGCCAGCAGCTTAGGCACAGCGGGAGCGAACACTGAAGCTTTCTTT.

This chain links TRBV29-1 with TRBJ2-7, with D perhaps matching TRBD1 (6 bases). The V end lost 4 bases, the J end lost 10 bases, and 17 bases lay between the germline ends. Germline V CDR1 and CDR2: SQVTM, ANQGSEA. The CDR3 consists of 12 residues. Here the CDR3 reads CSVGGQGIVQYF. The CDR3 DNA sequence: TGCAGCGTTGGCGGGCAGGGGATCGTACAGTACTTC.

The table lists this clonotype with many counts. The rearrangement links TRBV7-2 to TRBJ1-2; D remains unclear. Germline V gene data show CDR1 as SGHTA and CDR2 as FQGNSA. With 6 bases removed from V and 7 bases from J, the gap between germline ends came to 24 bases. The CDR3 runs 16 residues. The CDR3 region is CASSRPREGLFSGYTF. CDR3 sequence (DNA): TGTGCCAGCAGTCGACCGAGGGAAGGTCTATTTAGTGGCTACACCTTC.

This clonotype has a count of ten or more. The V call is TRBV9, the J call TRBJ2-7; 8 bases match TRBD1. The junction had 9 bases not matched to a gene; V was cut back by 4 bases and J by 3 bases. Per germline, CDR1 SGDLS and CDR2 YYNGEE. The CDR3 extends over 15 amino acids. CDR3 residues: CASSPGIGTGYEQYF. The DNA for the CDR3 is TGTGCCAGCAGCCCCGGAATCGGGACAGGCTACGAGCAGTACTTC.

This clonotype was counted ten times or more. This chain joins TRBV4-3 and TRBJ1-2; possible D gene TRBD1, 5 bases. There are 16 residues in the CDR3. Per the germline V gene, CDR1 is LGHNA and CDR2 is YSLEER. Trimming took off 2 bases at V and 2 bases at J, with 15 bases between the two ends. The CDR3 loop reads CASSQLMGAGNYGYTF. The CDR3 coding sequence is TGCGCCAGCAGCCAACTCATGGGAGCAGGGAACTATGGCTACACCTTC.

This clonotype was counted between two and nine times. This rearrangement joins TRBV25-1 to TRBJ1-1; TRBD1 matches 10 bases. The CDR3 sequence is 15 residues long. Germline loops: CDR1 MGHDK, CDR2 SYGVNS. The V segment lost 4 bases and the J segment 5 bases; nucleotides outside the gene matches: 7. The CDR3 here is CASSASPGQGTEAFF. The CDR3 DNA follows: TGTGCCAGCAGTGCTAGCCCGGGACAGGGGACTGAAGCTTTCTTT.

The V gene is TRBV19, the J gene TRBJ1-6; tentative D call: TRBD1 (6 bases). The germline V and J ends were trimmed by 3 bases and 10 bases, with 16 bases remaining between them. This CDR3 has 15 amino acids. In germline, CDR1 is LNHDA, CDR2 SQIVND (reference sequence). CDR3 DNA: TGTGCCAGTAGTATCCGTCAAGGGGGGAACTCACCCCTCCACTTT. It encodes CASSIRQGGNSPLHF.

Note on this clonotype: Given the absence of the conserved phenylalanine or tryptophan at the CDR3 end, a read error is likely. The DNA is omitted, as the CDR3 cannot be located on it reliably, and the CDR3 follows TCRdb's listing. The chain recombines TRBV7-6 with TRBJ2-5; the table's D gene call, TRBD1, was not cross checked with the DNA. Germline V gives CDR1 SGHVS, CDR2 FNYEAQ. The CDR3 is 8 residues long, ends included. The CDR3 is CASSPDPG.

Ten or more counts support this clonotype. V gene TRBV12-3 or TRBV12-4 combines with J gene TRBJ1-6; D is uncertain. The CDR3 has 16 amino acids. Trimming cost V 0 bases and J 5 bases, with 11 bases left between them. The CDR3 loop is CASSLARTANNSPLHF. The DNA for the CDR3 is TGTGCCAGCAGTTTAGCGCGAACAGCTAATAATTCACCCCTCCACTTT.

This rearrangement joins TRBV7-8 to TRBJ2-7, with 7 positions matching TRBD1. Germline CDR1 and CDR2: SGHVS and FQNEAQ. J gave up 2 bases and V 0 bases, and 13 bases lay outside the gene matches. The CDR3 has 18 amino acids. CDR3 in amino acids: CASSLAYTGQPGPYEQYF. The CDR3 bases are TGTGCCAGCAGCTTAGCATACACGGGACAGCCTGGGCCCTACGAGCAGTACTTC.

This chain connects TRBV12-3 or TRBV12-4 to TRBJ2-7; the match to TRBD2 covers 7 bases. This CDR3 has 14 residues. V gave up 6 bases and J gave up 1 base; unmatched junction bases: 6. The DNA of the CDR3 is TGTGCCAGCAGGTCAAGCGGGACTTCCTACGAGCAGTACTTC. Residues: CASRSSGTSYEQYF.

This clonotype was recorded at least ten times. V gene TRBV2 combines with J gene TRBJ1-5; TRBD1 agrees at 10 bases. The V gene's germline CDR1 is SNHLY and CDR2 FYNNEI. V lost 8 bases and J lost 1; bases outside the gene matches: 5. The CDR3 length is 15 residues. The CDR3 sequence: CASQKGQGSNQPQHF. The CDR3 DNA follows: TGTGCCAGCCAAAAGGGACAGGGGAGCAATCAGCCCCAGCATTTT. Together with reference TRBV2 and TRBJ1-5, the CDR3 gives the full variable domain: EPEVTQTPSHQVTQMGQEVILRCVPISNHLYFYWYRQILGQKVEFLVSFYNNEISEKSEIFDDQFSVERPDGSNFTLKIRSTKLEDSAMYFCASQKGQGSNQPQHFGDGTRLSIL.

The chain uses TRBV19 and TRBJ1-5, with no clear D. Germline V gene sequence: CDR1 LNHDA, CDR2 SQIVND (reference sequence). The CDR3 loop spans 16 amino acids. The germline V and J ends were trimmed by 5 bases and 5 bases, with 19 bases remaining between them. The CDR3 region has the DNA TGTGCCAGTAGTCGGACCCCCGTGAGGAGGGATCAGCCCCAGCATTTT. Its translation: CASSRTPVRRDQPQHF.

This clonotype appeared a few times. The chain joins TRBV5-1 to TRBJ2-2, with unresolved D. This CDR3 is 17 amino acids long. Trimming pared 0 bases from V and 4 bases from J, leaving 16 bases between. Germline V gives CDR1 SGHRS, CDR2 YFSETQ. The CDR3 DNA sequence: TGCGCCAGCAGCTTGGGCGTCCCGGGTACGGTCACCGGGGAGCTGTTTTTT. This translates into CASSLGVPGTVTGELFF. The full variable domain, its missing parts supplied by reference TRBV5-1 and TRBJ2-2, is KAGVTQTPRYLIKTRGQQVTLSCSPISGHRSVSWYQQTPGQGLQFLFEYFSETQRNKGNFPGRFSGRQFSNSRSEMNVSTLELGDSALYLCASSLGVPGTVTGELFFGEGSRLTVL.

This clonotype was seen just once. The chain recombines TRBV5-1 with TRBJ2-7, with unresolved D. This CDR3 comprises 16 residues. Germline V CDR1 and CDR2: SGHRS, YFSETQ. V was cut by 4 bases and J by 7 bases, with 24 bases left in between. The CDR3 here is CASSQATASGTNEQYF. In DNA form, the CDR3 reads TGCGCCAGCAGCCAAGCGACCGCGTCCGGAACCAATGAGCAGTACTTC.

This clonotype was seen at least ten times. The chain couples TRBV6-5 to TRBJ1-6; TRBD1 aligns across 7 bases. CDR1 and CDR2 (germline): MNHEY, SVGAGI. After removal of 7 bases from V and 7 bases from J, the junction contained 7 bases not matched to a gene. The CDR3 covers 14 residues. The CDR3 loop is CASTYNRGNSPLHF. The CDR3 coding sequence is TGTGCCAGCACCTACAACAGGGGCAATTCACCCCTCCACTTT.

Notes on this clonotype: Since a much larger clone is just one base distant, this may be a read error. This sequence joins TRBV7-2 and TRBJ2-5; weak D call: TRBD2 (5 bases). Germline-derived CDR1 and CDR2 are SGHTA and FQGNSA. There are 13 residues in the CDR3. Deletions cut 1 base from V and 9 bases from J, with 12 bases between. The CDR3 nucleotides are TGTGCCAGCAGCTTAGAACTGCTGGAGGCCCAGTACTTC. Its translation is CASSLELLEAQYF.

This clonotype was seen a handful of times. V and J are TRBV20-1 and TRBJ1-2; 10 nucleotides line up with TRBD1. After removal of 6 bases from V and 4 bases from J, the junction contained 5 bases not matched to a gene. The CDR3 extends over 13 amino acids. In germline, CDR1 is DFQATT, CDR2 SNEGSKA (reference sequence). CDR3 residues: CSARDRGIYGYTF. The DNA of the CDR3 is TGCAGTGCCCGGGACAGGGGAATCTATGGCTACACCTTC.

In this sample, this clonotype turned up many times. The V and J genes are TRBV4-3 and TRBJ1-2; possibly TRBD1 for D (6 bases). The CDR3 extends over 14 amino acids. With 0 bases removed from V and 5 bases from J, the gap between germline ends came to 10 bases. CDR1 is LGHNA and CDR2 is YSLEER in the germline V gene. Here the CDR3 DNA reads TGCGCCAGCAGCCAAGACCACAGGGCTTATGGCTACACCTTC. Translating gives CASSQDHRAYGYTF.